Presented here are 19 T cell receptor beta chains from one specimen sequenced in a study of blood T cells in healthy people across ages. A sample-barcoded 5' primer and a J-beta primer mix were used in a second PCR of roughly 7 to 12 cycles. TCRdb used MiXCR to reprocess the 5' RACE reads, holding one entry per CDR3 protein. The data contain about 1.4 million distinct CDR3 sequences, roughly 59% of them seen just once; the ten biggest clones take up 6.7%. The sequenced sample consisted of blood. The receptors derive from a man younger than 30 in good health.

There are a few counts of this clonotype. The V gene is TRBV20-1, the J gene TRBJ1-2; the D gene is possibly TRBD1 (5 bases). Germline CDR1 and CDR2: DFQATT and SNEGSKA (reference sequence). This CDR3 has 14 residues. V was pared by 3 bases and J by 7 bases, with 18 bases between. The CDR3 spells CSARGRGTQTGYTF. Here the CDR3 DNA reads TGCAGTGCTAGGGGGAGGGGCACTCAAACTGGCTACACCTTC.

This clonotype occurred a few times. The chain is built from TRBV9 and TRBJ1-2, with 9 nucleotides matching TRBD1. CDR1 is SGDLS and CDR2 is YYNGEE in the germline V gene. The junction had 9 bases not matched to a gene; V was cut back by 0 bases and J by 6 bases. The CDR3 is made up of 16 amino acids. The CDR3 region has the DNA TGTGCCAGCAGCGTAGATTTTCGGGACAGGGAAGATGGCTACACCTTC. Translated, it gives CASSVDFRDREDGYTF. Combining the CDR3 with reference TRBV9 and TRBJ1-2 gives the whole variable domain DSGVTQTPKHLITATGQRVTLRCSPRSGDLSVYWYQQSLDQGLQFLIQYYNGEERAKGNILERFSAQQFPDLHSELNLSSLELGDSALYFCASSVDFRDREDGYTFGSGTRLTVV.

This chain joins TRBV4-2 and TRBJ2-4; 8 bases line up with TRBD2. The CDR3 sequence is 16 residues long. The V gene's germline CDR1 is LGHNA and CDR2 YNFKEQ. The J segment lost 4 bases and the V segment lost 0 bases, leaving 5 bases of the junction unmatched. The CDR3 coding sequence is TGTGCCAGCAGCCAAGAGCAAGCGGGGGTAAAAAACATTCAGTACTTC. It yields the protein CASSQEQAGVKNIQYF.

CDR3: CSASENTAYEQYF. DNA for the CDR3: TGCAGTGCTTCTGAGAACACGGCCTACGAGCAGTACTTC. V gene TRBV20-1 combines with J gene TRBJ2-7, with unresolved D. The CDR3 totals 13 residues. CDR1 and CDR2 (germline): DFQATT, SNEGSKA (reference sequence). V lost 5 bases to trimming and J lost 2 bases, with 13 bases between them.

The chain combines TRBV6-1 with TRBJ2-4; TRBD1 might be the D (6 bases). The DNA end is a closer match to TRBJ2-7, so the J assignment may be wrong. There are 13 residues in the CDR3. Germline CDR1 MNHNS, CDR2 SASEGT. CDR3 DNA: TGTGCCAGCATTGGACAGCCAACCTACGAGCAGTACTTC. Its protein product is CASIGQPTYEQYF.

This chain uses TRBV5-8 with TRBJ1-5, with a possible D match to TRBD1 (5 bases). Looked up from germline, CDR1 is SGHTS and CDR2 is YDEGEE. This CDR3 has 14 amino acids. Trimming removed 4 bases from V and 6 bases from J, with 14 bases in between. CDR3 bases: TGTGCCAGCAGCCCCCGACAGACCGGTCAGCCCCAGCATTTT. Translated, it gives CASSPRQTGQPQHF.

CDR3 DNA: TGCAGTGCCGTAGCGGGATGGGATGATACGCAGTATTTT. Encoded protein: CSAVAGWDDTQYF. This sequence joins TRBV20-1 and TRBJ2-3; TRBD2 matches at 8 bases. J was trimmed by 6 bases and V by 6 bases; bases with no gene match: 8. The V gene's germline CDR1 is DFQATT and CDR2 SNEGSKA (reference sequence). The CDR3 length is 13 residues.

A few counts support this clonotype. V is TRBV7-8 and J is TRBJ2-3; 11 nucleotides line up with TRBD2. J gave up 0 bases and V 4 bases, and 9 bases lay outside the gene matches. In germline, CDR1 is SGHVS, CDR2 FQNEAQ. This CDR3 contains 18 residues. DNA of the CDR3: TGTGCCAGCAGCTCAGACTCTTTAGCGGGAGGGAGCACAGATACGCAGTATTTT. As protein: CASSSDSLAGGSTDTQYF.

The chain links TRBV20-1 to TRBJ2-3; 7 bases are a match to TRBD1. CDR1 is DFQATT and CDR2 is SNEGSKA in the germline V gene (reference sequence). CDR3 length: 14 amino acids. After removal of 5 bases from V and 1 base from J, the junction contained 6 bases not matched to a gene. The CDR3 region is CSASGGSGTDTQYF. CDR3 bases: TGCAGTGCTTCAGGGGGATCTGGCACAGATACGCAGTATTTT.

The chain combines TRBV3-1 with TRBJ2-3; TRBD2 might be the D (6 bases). Trimming stripped 0 bases from V and 4 bases from J, with 11 bases between. The CDR3 runs to 15 residues. From germline, CDR1 is LGHDT and CDR2 YNNKEL (reference sequence). The CDR3 is CASSQDPGSSDTQYF. CDR3 coding DNA: TGTGCCAGCAGCCAAGATCCCGGGAGTTCAGATACGCAGTATTTT.

V gene TRBV5-6 combines with J gene TRBJ1-2; D unresolved. V lost 0 bases to trimming and J lost 5 bases, with 17 bases between them. Germline loops: CDR1 SGHDT, CDR2 YYEEEE. The CDR3 covers 16 residues. CDR3 sequence (DNA): TGTGCCAGCAGCTTGGCCCGAGGGTTAGTGGAGTATGGCTACACCTTC. Its protein product is CASSLARGLVEYGYTF.

V is TRBV29-1 and J is TRBJ1-2; 8 positions match TRBD1. Germline values: CDR1 SQVTM, CDR2 ANQGSEA. The CDR3 is 11 amino acids. V was clipped by 6 bases and J by 6 bases; unmatched bases: 3. CDR3 coding DNA: TGCAGCGTGGACAGGGTGGATGGCTACACCTTC. Translating it yields CSVDRVDGYTF.

The rearrangement uses TRBV20-1 and TRBJ2-6, with D unclear. V dropped 0 bases and J dropped 2 bases, with 5 bases sitting between them. Germline values: CDR1 DFQATT, CDR2 SNEGSKA (reference sequence). The CDR3 is 14 residues long. CDR3 sequence (DNA): TGCAGTGCTAGAGATAGCACTGGGGCCAACGTCCTGACTTTC. Protein: CSARDSTGANVLTF.

The CDR3 coding sequence is TGTGCCAGCAGTGAATGGGCTAGCGGCACCTACGAGCAGTACTTC. Protein: CASSEWASGTYEQYF. The rearrangement uses TRBV6-1 and TRBJ2-7; TRBD2 matches at 7 bases. Germline V CDR1 and CDR2: MNHNS, SASEGT. J lost 2 bases, V lost 2 bases, and 6 bases had no gene match. The CDR3 is made up of 15 amino acids.

V is TRBV27 and J is TRBJ2-1, with D perhaps assigned TRBD1 or TRBD2 (5 bases each). Germline lookup yields CDR1 MNHEY and CDR2 SMNVEV (reference sequence). The CDR3 contains 16 residues. Deletions cut 5 bases from V and 7 bases from J, with 21 bases between. CDR3 in amino acids: CASSPRPLGTGNEQFF. The CDR3, as DNA: TGTGCCAGCAGTCCTCGGCCCCTAGGGACGGGAAATGAGCAGTTCTTC.

The V call is TRBV15, the J call TRBJ2-1; TRBD1 aligns across 9 bases. The CDR3 is made up of 14 amino acids. Trimming at V came to 9 bases and at J to 6 bases, leaving 9 bases not matched to a gene. Per germline, CDR1 LNHNV and CDR2 YYDKDF (reference sequence). Here the CDR3 DNA reads TGTGCCACTGCGACCGGGACAGGGAGCAATGAGCAGTTCTTC. Residues: CATATGTGSNEQFF. The whole variable domain, filled in from reference TRBV15 and TRBJ2-1, reads DAMVIQNPRYQVTQFGKPVTLSCSQTLNHNVMYWYQQKSSQAPKLLFHYYDKDFNNEADTPDNFQSRRPNTSFCFLDIRSPGLGDTAMYLCATATGTGSNEQFFGPGTRLTVL.

V usage is TRBV12-3 or TRBV12-4 and J usage is TRBJ2-5; 11 nucleotides align to TRBD2. This CDR3 is built from 14 residues. With 6 bases clipped from V and 3 bases from J, the junction kept 3 bases outside the gene matches. DNA of the CDR3: TGTGCCAGCAGAAAACTAGCGGGGGAAGAGACCCAGTACTTC. It specifies CASRKLAGEETQYF.

The V call is TRBV6-1, the J call TRBJ1-6; D ambiguous. Per the germline V gene, CDR1 is MNHNS and CDR2 is SASEGT. Trimming took 3 bases from V and 0 from J, leaving 9 bases between them. The CDR3 runs to 16 residues. The CDR3 bases are TGTGCCAGCAGTGAGTTGGGCCACTCCTATAATTCACCCCTCCACTTT. The encoded protein is CASSELGHSYNSPLHF.

This clonotype was detected a few times. This chain's CDR3 is CASSRTGIEQYF. DNA of the CDR3: TGTGCCAGCAGCCGGACAGGGATCGAGCAGTACTTC. The rearrangement joins TRBV7-9 to TRBJ2-7; 8 bases are a match to TRBD1. Looked up from germline, CDR1 is SEHNR and CDR2 is FQNEAQ (reference sequence). CDR3 length: 12 residues. V lost 5 bases, J lost 6 bases, and 3 bases stayed unmatched.